The present T cell receptor (beta chain) was sequenced within a study of shared clonotypes between healthy human individuals (dated by TCRdb to 2019 to 2021). In the study overall: The cohort comprised two women and a few men aged 18 to 49 years. The study deeply sequenced blood TCR repertoires of about 5 healthy adults to estimate repertoire size and the extent of clonotype sharing between individuals. Different laboratories and diverse techniques were used to prepare libraries and sequence TCR repertoires, to increase sequencing depth and limit assay-specific biases. Leukapheresis yielded between about 0.9 and 9 billion PBMCs per donor. What the study reported, not specific to this receptor: Based on pairwise subsampling, the degree of clonotype sharing among donors was expected to be affected by sequencing depth. The small number of donors limited the genetic and exposure-history diversity represented. Sampling was limited to blood, and TCR repertoires in tissue likely differ from TCR repertoires in blood.

Worth noting for this clone: Its antigen is unknown. Base qualities are missing; no much larger clone stands one base away.

TCR CDR3 regions were amplified from genomic DNA by multiplex PCR using the deep immunoSEQ assay. Extracted genomic DNA from each cell subset was distributed evenly across all wells of several immunoSEQ 96-well plates, and each plate was treated as a replicate. For unsorted PBMC, each replicate PCR was loaded with approximately 300 ng genomic DNA, equivalent to roughly 33,000 T cell genomes. Ten immunoSEQ deep assay plates were used to sequence the unsorted PBMC genomic DNA. The purified libraries were quantified using a Qubit 3.0 fluorometer, sized with a Bioanalyzer 2100, and then quantified again using the KAPA Library Quantification kit. Every immunoSEQ 96-well plate was sequenced on a separate single-read 150-cycle Illumina NextSeq 550 flow cell. In the original analysis: The immunoSEQ output contained only junctional sequences without quality scores, so filtering could not match that applied to full-length reads. To assign V/J genes and CDR3, sequences were annotated using PyIR, a Python wrapper for IgBLAST v1.9, with IMGT germline references. Any read was removed if the V/J assignment was weak (E-value above 1e-6), the CDR3 was missing, or the read contained stop codons, out-of-frame junctions, or ambiguous translated residues. V3J clonotypes were defined as sequences sharing an identical inferred V gene, J gene, and CDR3 amino acid sequence. Percentage overlap between repertoires was computed as shared unique clonotypes divided by the size of the smaller repertoire. Richness of each repertoire was evaluated using RTK rarefaction, the Chao1 estimator, and Recon v2.1 estimates of unobserved clonotypes. Drawn from immuneACCESS, this table holds only the in-frame rearrangements with V and J called that TCRdb kept. Clones are partly lost; checked studies trace under half to an unresolved V gene and leave the rest unexplained. The V and J calls and the clone size are those of that table, but D and trimming were determined from the DNA. Counted in this sample were around 530,000 clones; roughly 72% of them appeared once. The leading ten clones occupy around 12% of the sample.

The CDR3 sequence holds 14 residues, the cysteine and phenylalanine included. Solely the CDR3 DNA is kept, with 42 bases framed from the first base. For this chain, trimming is 3 bases at the V end and 0 bases at the J end, and the number of junction bases without a gene match is 1. The germline V gene (reference sequence) gives CDR1 as GTSNPN and CDR2 as SVGIG. Donors were healthy HIV-negative adults with no recently reported acute infections or vaccinations. All donors were Caucasian adults living in Nashville, Tennessee, USA. For unsorted samples, tens of millions of PBMCs were counted and genomic DNA was extracted with the QIAamp DNA Blood Mini kit. After blood collection by leukapheresis, PBMCs were isolated using Ficoll-Histopaque density gradient centrifugation and then cryopreserved in the vapor phase of liquid nitrogen.

The sequencing sample was made of PBMCs. This receptor was taken from a woman in her forties in good health. Some clones in this sample may be carry-over from other donors' samples. The chain is made from TRBV30 and TRBJ2-3; 9 central bases correspond to TRBD2. The DNA sequence is given as TGTGCCTGGAGGACTAGCGGAAGCACAGATACGCAGTATTTT. This codes for CAWRTSGSTDTQYF.